The 5 T cell receptor beta chains listed next were all sequenced from one sample in a study of shared clonotypes between healthy human individuals. Measured with immunoSEQ multiplex PCR; TCRdb has only the in-frame clones, and not every one. The sample carries over a million clones, about four fifths recorded once. Material for sequencing was memory CD4+ T cells from PBMCs. Subset indicated: CD45RA-negative fraction. The receptors come from a man between 18 and 35 years old in good health. Some clones in this sample may be carry-over from other donors' samples.

This clone was seen once. Distinct nucleotide sequences in the sample also encode this CDR3. V is TRBV19 and J is TRBJ2-2, with D uncertain. The CDR3 covers 14 residues. V dropped 9 bases and J dropped 1 base, with 12 bases sitting between them. Germline-derived CDR1 and CDR2 are LNHDA and SQIVND (reference sequence). CDR3 sequence: CASSRTENTGELFF. CDR3 sequence (DNA): TGTGCCAGCTCGAGGACGGAGAACACCGGGGAGCTGTTTTTT.

The CDR3 nucleotides read TGTGCCAGCAGTTTATCGGGGGGAGGGCTCCCTTCGTACGAGCAGTACTTC. Protein: CASSLSGGGLPSYEQYF. The chain uses TRBV28 and TRBJ2-7; 7 positions agree with TRBD2. After removal of 1 base from V and 4 bases from J, the junction contained 13 bases not matched to a gene. The CDR3 extends over 17 amino acids. In germline, CDR1 is MDHEN, CDR2 SYDVKM.

The genes are TRBV5-1 and TRBJ2-6, with TRBD1 as a possible D gene (6 bases). CDR1 is SGHRS, CDR2 YFSETQ, per germline. CDR3 size: 18 residues. Trimming removed 0 bases from V and 4 bases from J, with 17 bases in between. CDR3 in DNA: TGCGCCAGCAGCTTGGGACCCGTCACAGGGACCGGGGCCAACGTCCTGACTTTC. Residues: CASSLGPVTGTGANVLTF. Combining the CDR3 with reference TRBV5-1 and TRBJ2-6 gives the whole variable domain KAGVTQTPRYLIKTRGQQVTLSCSPISGHRSVSWYQQTPGQGLQFLFEYFSETQRNKGNFPGRFSGRQFSNSRSEMNVSTLELGDSALYLCASSLGPVTGTGANVLTFGAGSRLTVL.

V gene TRBV6-6 combines with J gene TRBJ1-5, with 8 bases aligning to TRBD1. Germline CDR1 MNHNY, CDR2 SVGAGI (reference sequence). With 8 bases clipped from V and 4 bases from J, the junction kept 7 bases outside the gene matches. This CDR3 has 14 amino acids. The CDR3 region has the DNA TGTGCCAGCGCAGCAGGGGGCATTAATCAGCCCCAGCATTTT. It encodes CASAAGGINQPQHF.

The chain links TRBV5-1 to TRBJ2-3; D remains ambiguous. Trimming pared 0 bases from V and 2 bases from J, leaving 7 bases between. The CDR3 is 14 residues long. The germline V gene has CDR1 SGHRS and CDR2 YFSETQ. This CDR3 is CASSLGITTDTQYF. CDR3 nucleotide sequence: TGCGCCAGCAGCTTGGGGATCACCACAGATACGCAGTATTTT. Full variable domain (outside the CDR3, taken from reference TRBV5-1 and TRBJ2-3): KAGVTQTPRYLIKTRGQQVTLSCSPISGHRSVSWYQQTPGQGLQFLFEYFSETQRNKGNFPGRFSGRQFSNSRSEMNVSTLELGDSALYLCASSLGITTDTQYFGPGTRLTVL.